This is a list of T cell receptor beta chains from one sample in a study of blood T cell dynamics during melanoma immunotherapy. Clones were read by immunoSEQ multiplex PCR, and TCRdb kept only the in-frame ones, dropping some. The sample has around 5,000 clones; 80% to 85% are singletons. This material consisted of blood, taken from a patient treated with checkpoint blockade. The source of these receptors is a human donor with melanoma. Each CDR3 is given with its conserved first and last residue. D genes are given only for firm matches. For some rows the clone size is stated as once, few or many, or as a class when expanded; others skip it.

TRBJ1-3	TRBV7-2	-	-	TGTGCCAGCAGCTTAGTCTCCCACGTCTCTGGAAACACCATATATTTT	CASSLVSHVSGNTIYF
TRBJ1-2	TRBV4-1	-	-	TGCGCCAGCAGCCAAGAGGGAGTCCAGGGGATAAATGGCTACACCTTC	CASSQEGVQGINGYTF
TRBJ2-3	TRBV11-2	-	TRBD2	TGTGCCAGCAGCCCCGGGACTAGCGGGAGCACAGATACGCAGTATTTT	CASSPGTSGSTDTQYF
TRBJ2-7	TRBV29-1	-	TRBD2	TGCAGCGTTGTATCAGGGGGGCTAGCGGGATACGAGCAGTACTTC	CSVVSGGLAGYEQYF
TRBJ1-1	TRBV19	few	-	TGTGCCAGTAGTCCAGAACAGAAGAACACTGAAGCTTTCTTT	CASSPEQKNTEAFF
TRBJ1-4	TRBV4-1	-	TRBD1	TGCGCCAGCAGCCAGGAGCGGGACAGCCATAATGAAAAACTGTTTTTT	CASSQERDSHNEKLFF
TRBJ2-7	TRBV7-8	-	TRBD1	TGTGCCAGCAGCCCGGGGACAGGGAGCGGCGAGCAGTACTTC	CASSPGTGSGEQYF
TRBJ1-2	TRBV19	-	TRBD1	TGTGCCAGTAGTCCCGGGACAGGCGGCCATAACTATGGCTACACCTTC	CASSPGTGGHNYGYTF
TRBJ1-4	TRBV18	-	-	TGTGCCAGCTCACCAAGGGCCGCAGGCAGTAATGAAAAACTGTTTTTT	CASSPRAAGSNEKLFF
TRBJ2-7	TRBV11-3	-	-	TGTGCCAGCAGCTTATACGGGCAGGGGCAGTCCGAGCAGTACTTC	CASSLYGQGQSEQYF
TRBJ1-2	TRBV7-9	-	-	TGTGCCAGCACTTTAATCAGGGGCCTTAACTATGGCTACACCTTC	CASTLIRGLNYGYTF
TRBJ1-1	TRBV5-1	-	-	TGCGCCAGCAGCTCTGATAGGTGGCAAAATGAAGCTTTCTTT	CASSSDRWQNEAFF
TRBJ1-1	TRBV10-3	-	-	TGTGCCATCAGTGAGTCGGGTCGTACTGAAGCTTTCTTT	CAISESGRTEAFF
TRBJ2-7	TRBV6-5	-	-	TGTGCCAGCAGTTTAGGACAGTCAGGTATCTACGAGCAGTACTTC	CASSLGQSGIYEQYF
TRBJ1-2	TRBV5-4	-	-	TGTGCCAGCAGCACCGGATCAAAGAACTATGGCTACACCTTC	CASSTGSKNYGYTF
TRBJ2-7	TRBV5-4	-	TRBD2	TGTGCCAGCAGCTTGTCGGGCGGGAGGCCATCCTACGAGCAGTACTTC	CASSLSGGRPSYEQYF
TRBJ2-7	TRBV29-1	-	-	TGCAGCGTTCGCCTTCGGCTGACCTACGAGCAGTACTTC	CSVRLRLTYEQYF
TRBJ2-7	TRBV4-3	-	-	TGCGCCAGCAGCCATAACCGGGACCGGACCTACGAGCAGTACTTC	CASSHNRDRTYEQYF
TRBJ1-1	TRBV6-1	-	TRBD1	TGTGCCAGCAGTGTAGACAGGGGGCGAACTGAAGCTTTCTTT	CASSVDRGRTEAFF
TRBJ1-3	TRBV29-1	-	-	TGCAGCGTTGAAGAGACCGTCTCTGGAAACACCATATATTTT	CSVEETVSGNTIYF
TRBJ2-7	TRBV19	-	-	TGTGCCAGTAGTATCCTTCTGGGGGCGTCCGGGGAGCAGTACTTC	CASSILLGASGEQYF
TRBJ1-4	TRBV7-9	-	-	TGTGCCAGCAGCCCGCCAAGTGAAAAACTGTTTTTT	CASSPPSEKLFF
TRBJ1-2	TRBV5-1	-	-	TGCGCCAGCAGCTTGGCCGCGGAGCGTGGCTACACCTTC	CASSLAAERGYTF
TRBJ1-5	TRBV6-1	-	TRBD1	TGTGCCAGCAGTGAATCAGGGGGAGGTCAGCCCCAGCATTTT	CASSESGGGQPQHF
TRBJ1-3	TRBV19	-	TRBD1	TGTGCCAGTAGTACCCGACAGGGAGTCTCTGGAAACACCATATATTTT	CASSTRQGVSGNTIYF
TRBJ2-7	TRBV6-6	-	-	TGTGCCAGCAGTTATCAGGGTTCATACGAGCAGTACTTC	CASSYQGSYEQYF
TRBJ2-7	TRBV27	-	TRBD2	TGTGCCAGCAGTCCCAGGCCGGGACTAGCCGCCTACGAGCAGTACTTC	CASSPRPGLAAYEQYF
TRBJ2-7	TRBV11-2	-	TRBD1	TGTGCCAGCAGCTTAGCGGGACAGAGGAACGAGCAGTACTTC	CASSLAGQRNEQYF
TRBJ1-1	TRBV11-1	-	TRBD1	TGTGCCAGCAGCTCACGGGACAGAAGTAACACTGAAGCTTTCTTT	CASSSRDRSNTEAFF
TRBJ2-7	TRBV13	-	-	TGTGCCAGCAGCTTGGGAAACAGCTACGAGCAGTACTTC	CASSLGNSYEQYF
TRBJ1-2	TRBV7-8	once	-	TGTGCCAGCACTGGGACCCGCTCTTATGGCTACACCTTC	CASTGTRSYGYTF
TRBJ2-7	TRBV14	-	TRBD1	TGTGCCAGCAGCCAAGACTTTCCGGGACAGGGCTACGAGCAGTACTTC	CASSQDFPGQGYEQYF
TRBJ1-1	TRBV18	-	-	TGTGCCAGCTCACCACCCAGGGTGGTGAACACTGAAGCTTTCTTT	CASSPPRVVNTEAFF
TRBJ2-7	TRBV6-5	-	-	TGTGCCAGCAGTTACCGAGGGGGTGACCCCTACGAGCAGTACTTC	CASSYRGGDPYEQYF
TRBJ2-7	TRBV7-6	-	TRBD1	TGTGCCAGCAGCTTCCAGACAGGGCTTGAAGGCGAGCAGTACTTC	CASSFQTGLEGEQYF
TRBJ1-2	TRBV5-6	-	-	TGTGCCAGCAGCTCCGACCCCTCCTGGTACACCTTC	CASSSDPSWYTF
TRBJ2-7	TRBV7-9	-	-	TGTGCCAGCAGCCCCCCGCGTGGGTACGAGCAGTACTTC	CASSPPRGYEQYF
TRBJ1-1	TRBV9	-	-	TGTGCCAGCAGCGTAGCCTCGGGGGGGATGGGAGCTGAAGCTTTCTTT	CASSVASGGMGAEAFF
TRBJ2-2	TRBV6-4	-	-	TGTGCCAGCAGTGACTCGTGGGGGGCCGGGGAGCTGTTTTTT	CASSDSWGAGELFF
TRBJ1-1	TRBV6-6	-	TRBD1	TGTGCCAGCGGACAGGGGGCGAACACTGAAGCTTTCTTT	CASGQGANTEAFF
TRBJ2-7	TRBV27	few	-	TGTGCCAGCAGTTTAGAGGGACAAGGCGGCGAGCAGTACTTC	CASSLEGQGGEQYF